This entry is about one TCR beta chain. The target antigen is unknown. The data are from a study of identical twins. TCRdb ran MiXCR on the 5' RACE reads and lists one entry per CDR3 protein. Of about 530,000 distinct CDR3 sequences listed, around 15% are singletons. Study-level findings and limits: Beta clonotypes that were abundant in cord blood contained fewer insertions, a pattern absent from memory repertoires.

The CDR3 is 14 residues long. Germline CDR1 reads DFQATT; CDR2 reads SNEGSKA (reference sequence). Trimming stripped 7 bases from V and 0 bases from J, with 13 bases between. The same sample was also used in a study of yellow fever vaccine responses in identical twins. That investigation notes: Twins' T cell vaccine responses reportedly looked partly convergent, partly personalized.

V is TRBV20-1 and J is TRBJ2-1; TRBD1 is a possible D gene (5 bases). The sample comprised CD4+ T cells sorted from blood. This clonotype was obtained from a woman between 18 and 29 years old in good health. Here the CDR3 reads CSEPQGSSYNEQFF. In DNA form, the CDR3 reads TGCAGTGAGCCCCAGGGCAGCTCCTACAATGAGCAGTTCTTC.